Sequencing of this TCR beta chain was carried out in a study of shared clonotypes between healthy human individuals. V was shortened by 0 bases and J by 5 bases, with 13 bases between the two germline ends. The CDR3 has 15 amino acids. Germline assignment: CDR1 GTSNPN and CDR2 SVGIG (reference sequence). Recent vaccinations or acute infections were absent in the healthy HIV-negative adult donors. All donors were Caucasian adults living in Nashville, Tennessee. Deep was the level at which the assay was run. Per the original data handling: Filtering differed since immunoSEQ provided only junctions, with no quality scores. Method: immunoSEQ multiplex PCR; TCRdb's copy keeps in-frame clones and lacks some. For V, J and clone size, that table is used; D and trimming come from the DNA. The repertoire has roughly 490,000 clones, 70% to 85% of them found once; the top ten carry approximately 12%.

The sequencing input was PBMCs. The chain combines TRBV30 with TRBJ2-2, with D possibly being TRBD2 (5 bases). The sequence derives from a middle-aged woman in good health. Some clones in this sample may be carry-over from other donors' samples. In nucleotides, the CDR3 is TGTGCCTGGAGTGTAATTAGGGCGGGTACCGGGGAGCTGTTTTTT. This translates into CAWSVIRAGTGELFF.